Presented here are 23 T cell receptor beta chains from one specimen sequenced in a study of T-cell memory formation after mild COVID-19. TCRdb re-analysed the 5' RACE reads in MiXCR, keeping a single row per CDR3 protein. This table has about 350,000 distinct CDR3 sequences, roughly 15% appearing once. The source material was PBMCs or a T cell subset sorted from them (not recorded which). The source of these receptors is a man between 18 and 35 years old who had mild COVID-19 (a few samples of this study predate the infection). Cell type and time point are not known.

V and J are TRBV4-3 and TRBJ2-1, with TRBD1 identical over 9 bases. CDR1 is LGHNA and CDR2 is YSLEER in the germline V gene. V was pared by 1 base and J by 8 bases, with 6 bases of the junction left unmatched. There are 15 residues in the CDR3. The chain's CDR3 is CASSQAPGTGYEQFF. The CDR3 region has the DNA TGCGCCAGCAGCCAAGCGCCCGGGACAGGGTATGAGCAGTTCTTC.

DNA for the CDR3: TGTGCCAGCAGTTGGGGTGGGGGGCCGAGCCAGTACTTC. Translated: CASSWGGGPSQYF. This rearrangement joins TRBV6-2 or TRBV6-3 to TRBJ2-5; perhaps D is TRBD1 or TRBD2 (6 bases each). Germline loops: CDR1 MNHEY, CDR2 SVGEGT. The CDR3 totals 13 residues. Deletions cut 4 bases from V and 10 bases from J, with 16 bases between.

V gene TRBV2 combines with J gene TRBJ2-7; TRBD2 aligns across 15 bases. This CDR3 is built from 17 residues. V lost 8 bases to trimming and J lost 9 bases; unmatched junction nucleotides: 17. Germline V gives CDR1 SNHLY, CDR2 FYNNEI. The CDR3 DNA reads as TGTGCCAGCTTGTCGGAAGACCCCGGACTAGCGGGGGGGCTGCAGTACTTC. Its protein product is CASLSEDPGLAGGLQYF.

J is TRBJ1-1 and V is TRBV7-9; no reliable D call. Trimming stripped 0 bases from V and 0 bases from J, with 8 bases between. This CDR3 is built from 15 residues. Germline CDR1 and CDR2: SEHNR and FQNEAQ (reference sequence). CDR3 coding DNA: TGTGCCAGCAGCTTAGCGCTCAGGATGAACACTGAAGCTTTCTTT. It is translated as CASSLALRMNTEAFF.

This rearrangement joins TRBV28 to TRBJ2-7, with 9 bases matching TRBD1. Germline V gives CDR1 MDHEN, CDR2 SYDVKM. CDR3 length: 17 residues. The trim removed 5 bases at V and 6 bases at J, leaving 17 bases unmatched. CDR3 in amino acids: CASSPATLTGGYVEQYV. As DNA, the CDR3 is TGTGCCAGCAGTCCAGCGACGCTGACAGGGGGATACGTCGAGCAGTACGTC.

The genes are TRBV5-3 and TRBJ1-5; no definite D call. TRBV5-3 is an open reading frame, and its role is uncertain. V was shortened by 0 bases and J by 1 base, with 5 bases between the two germline ends. CDR3 size: 14 residues. CDR3: CARSLAPSNQPQHF. The CDR3 DNA reads TGTGCCAGAAGCTTGGCCCCCAGCAATCAGCCCCAGCATTTT.

The chain joins TRBV9 to TRBJ2-3; tentative D call: TRBD2 (6 bases). The CDR3 is made up of 15 amino acids. Germline CDR1 reads SGDLS; CDR2 reads YYNGEE. The V end was cut by 2 bases, the J end by 2 bases, with 12 bases between. For the CDR3, the DNA is TGTGCCAGCAGCGTGCATAGCGGTTACACAGATACGCAGTATTTT. Its protein is CASSVHSGYTDTQYF.

The V and J genes are TRBV5-6 and TRBJ1-1; TRBD1 matches at 8 bases. Germline V lookup: CDR1 SGHDT, CDR2 YYEEEE. Unmatched junction bases numbered 6, after V lost 2 bases and J lost 3 bases. There are 15 residues in the CDR3. The CDR3 protein is CASSFGQGWHTEAFF. The CDR3 coding sequence is TGTGCCAGCAGCTTTGGACAGGGATGGCACACTGAAGCTTTCTTT.

The gene calls are TRBV18 and TRBJ1-1, with 8 positions matching TRBD1. The CDR3 has 16 residues. Germline values: CDR1 KGHSH, CDR2 LQKENI. The J segment lost 1 base and the V segment lost 3 bases, leaving 7 bases of the junction unmatched. CDR3 loop: CASSPKWTGKNTEAFF. CDR3 in DNA: TGTGCCAGCTCACCCAAATGGACAGGGAAGAACACTGAAGCTTTCTTT.

This clonotype came up a few times. The V and J genes are TRBV25-1 and TRBJ2-5; TRBD2 is a possible D gene (5 bases). CDR3 length: 14 amino acids. Trimming took off 1 base at V and 5 bases at J, with 11 bases between the two ends. Germline CDR1 and CDR2: MGHDK and SYGVNS. The CDR3 here is CASSESGGLETQYF. CDR3 DNA sequence: TGTGCCAGCAGTGAATCAGGAGGCTTGGAGACCCAGTACTTC.

The chain links TRBV5-8 to TRBJ2-7; 9 bases fit TRBD1. The CDR3 has 16 amino acids. The V gene's germline CDR1 is SGHTS and CDR2 YDEGEE. Germline trimming cut 4 bases from V and 3 bases from J; bases unmatched to any gene: 11. The CDR3 DNA is TGTGCCAGCAGCCAAAGAGCCGGGACAGGGAACTACGAGCAGTACGTC. As protein: CASSQRAGTGNYEQYV.

The table lists this clonotype with many counts. The V gene is TRBV7-9, the J gene TRBJ2-7; 9 bases are a match to TRBD1. This CDR3 region has 14 residues. V lost 5 bases, J lost 1 base, and 3 bases stayed unmatched. Germline-derived CDR1 and CDR2 are SEHNR and FQNEAQ (reference sequence). CDR3 coding DNA: TGTGCCAGCAGCCAGGGACAGGGATCCTACGAGCAGTACGTC. It codes for CASSQGQGSYEQYV.

The chain couples TRBV6-5 to TRBJ1-1; no clear D gene. The CDR3 runs 13 residues. Germline V gives CDR1 MNHEY, CDR2 SVGAGI. V was trimmed by 2 bases and J by 0 bases, leaving 4 bases between them. The CDR3 is CASSYTVNTEAFF. The DNA for the CDR3 is TGTGCCAGCAGTTACACAGTGAACACTGAAGCTTTCTTT.

This clonotype was seen only a few times. The V call is TRBV11-1, the J call TRBJ2-1, with D possibly being TRBD1 (6 bases). The CDR3 spans 13 residues. Per germline, CDR1 SGHAT and CDR2 FQDESV (reference sequence). Trimming pared 5 bases from V and 3 bases from J, leaving 8 bases between. The CDR3 is CASSKGGYNEQFF. The CDR3 DNA sequence: TGTGCCAGCAGCAAAGGGGGCTACAATGAGCAGTTCTTC.

This clonotype turned up a few times. The chain links TRBV29-1 to TRBJ2-1; D could derive from TRBD1 or TRBD2 (5 bases each). The V end lost 3 bases, the J end lost 6 bases, and 15 bases lay between the germline ends. The CDR3 sequence is 14 residues long. Germline V lookup: CDR1 SQVTM, CDR2 ANQGSEA. The CDR3 reads CSVDRQGRGNEQFF. In nucleotides, the CDR3 is TGCAGCGTTGACAGGCAGGGACGAGGCAATGAGCAGTTCTTC.

This chain joins TRBV5-5 and TRBJ2-1, with unresolved D. The CDR3 is 11 amino acids. Looked up from germline, CDR1 is SGHKS and CDR2 is YYEKEE (reference sequence). The V end was cut by 4 bases, the J end by 9 bases, with 8 bases between. Here the CDR3 DNA reads TGTGCCAGCAGCGCCCCGGGTGAGCAGTTCTTC. Protein sequence: CASSAPGEQFF.

This clonotype has just one count. The chain has TRBV12-3 or TRBV12-4 and TRBJ1-6, with TRBD1 identical over 10 bases. V shed 6 bases and J 7 bases; nucleotides not matched to a gene: 12. This CDR3 is 17 amino acids long. This CDR3 reads CASSRDRGDLVNSPLHF. As DNA, the CDR3 is TGTGCCAGCAGCCGGGACAGGGGCGACCTTGTCAATTCACCCCTCCACTTT.

This clonotype was seen a few times. The CDR3 sequence: CASSIDRRQETQYF. CDR3 bases: TGTGCCAGTAGTATTGATCGGCGGCAAGAGACCCAGTACTTC. This rearrangement joins TRBV19 to TRBJ2-5, with unresolved D. Per germline, CDR1 LNHDA and CDR2 SQIVND (reference sequence). The CDR3 runs to 14 residues. The ends were cut back, 3 bases at V and 2 bases at J, with 10 bases in the middle. Drawing the rest from reference TRBV19 and TRBJ2-5, the complete variable domain is DGGITQSPKYLFRKEGQNVTLSCEQNLNHDAMYWYRQDPGQGLRLIYYSQIVNDFQKGDIAEGYSVSREKKESFPLTVTSAQKNPTAFYLCASSIDRRQETQYFGPGTRLLVL.

V and J are TRBV10-3 and TRBJ2-3, with D unresolved. V lost 8 bases and J lost 1, with 7 bases in between. The CDR3 extends over 12 amino acids. Germline CDR1 and CDR2: ENHRY and SYGVKD. CDR3 nucleotides: TGTGCCATCGGCGCTCGCACAGATACGCAGTATTTT. This gives the protein CAIGARTDTQYF.

In this sample, this clonotype turned up a few times. This chain links TRBV19 with TRBJ2-7; possible D gene TRBD1, 6 bases. The V end was cut by 5 bases, the J end by 3 bases, with 14 bases between. This CDR3 has 14 amino acids. The V gene's germline CDR1 is LNHDA and CDR2 SQIVND (reference sequence). The CDR3 DNA is TGTGCCAGTAGTGCGCAGGGGACCTTCTACGAGCAGTACTTC. This codes for CASSAQGTFYEQYF.

The rearrangement uses TRBV11-3 and TRBJ2-3, with TRBD2 identical over 8 bases. This CDR3 spans 13 amino acids. Germline values: CDR1 SGHNT, CDR2 YENEEA. J lost 10 bases, V lost 0 bases, and 3 bases had no gene match. The CDR3 DNA reads as TGTGCCAGCAGCTTAGATAACGGGGGGGCGCAGTATTTT. Protein product: CASSLDNGGAQYF.

J is TRBJ2-6 and V is TRBV27, with TRBD1 matching 8 bases. Germline loops: CDR1 MNHEY, CDR2 SMNVEV (reference sequence). The CDR3 covers 18 residues. J was trimmed by 2 bases and V by 2 bases; bases with no gene match: 8. The CDR3 nucleotides read TGTGCCAGCAGTTTAGATCGACAGGGGCGCCCTGGGGCCAACGTCCTGACTTTC. Translated, it gives CASSLDRQGRPGANVLTF.

The gene calls are TRBV7-9 and TRBJ2-5; D remains ambiguous. The CDR3 consists of 11 residues. In germline, CDR1 is SEHNR, CDR2 FQNEAQ (reference sequence). V lost 5 bases, J lost 13 bases, and 14 bases lay in between. CDR3 coding DNA: TGTGCCAGCAGCAACGACTGGGTTTTGTACTTC. Translating it yields CASSNDWVLYF.